The rows below give T cell receptor beta chains drawn from one sample of a study of T cells in localized non-small cell lung cancer. Sequencing was performed with immunoSEQ multiplex PCR; in TCRdb, only in-frame clones are kept and a portion is missing. This table holds over 70,000 clones, just over 90% found once. Sequenced here: PBMCs, sampled before any cancer treatment. The receptors originated from a woman aged 40-70 years with stage II squamous cell lung carcinoma. Each CDR3 is given with its conserved first and last residue. A D gene is named only where the DNA matches it firmly. Only some rows state a clone size, as once, few, many or a class for expanded clones.

NA,NA,TRBJ1-1,TRBV28,TGTGCCAGCAGTCCCTATTCGATGAACACTGAAGCTTTCTTT,CASSPYSMNTEAFF
NA,NA,TRBJ2-6,TRBV27,TGTGCCAGCAGCCCCGACAGATCTGGGGCCAACGTCCTGACTTTC,CASSPDRSGANVLTF
NA,NA,TRBJ1-6,TRBV6-5,TGTGCCAGCAGGAACACAGGGTCGGGGTCACCCCTCCACTTT,CASRNTGSGSPLHF
NA,NA,TRBJ1-1,TRBV5-1,TGCGCCAGCAGGGGGCCCGTGAACACTGAAGCTTTCTTT,CASRGPVNTEAFF
TRBD2,NA,TRBJ2-7,TRBV5-8,TGTGCCAGCAGCTCCCGGACTAGCGGCGTTACCTACGAGCAGTACTTC,CASSSRTSGVTYEQYF
NA,once,TRBJ2-2,TRBV5-4,TGTGCCAGCAGCCCGGGGGATCGCACCGGGGAGCTGTTTTTT,CASSPGDRTGELFF
NA,NA,TRBJ2-1,TRBV13,TGTGCCAGCAGCCCCCCGGGGTGGGGGCAGTTCTTC,CASSPPGWGQFF
TRBD1,NA,TRBJ1-2,TRBV5-4,TGTGCCAGCAGCTCCCGACAGGGGCCTACCTATGGCTACACCTTC,CASSSRQGPTYGYTF
NA,NA,TRBJ2-1,TRBV27,TGTGCCAGCAGTTCGTGGTATGAGCAGTTCTTC,CASSSWYEQFF
TRBD1,NA,TRBJ2-7,TRBV10-3,TGTGCCATCGCCCGGGACAGGAACAACGAGCAGTACTTC,CAIARDRNNEQYF
NA,once,TRBJ2-3,TRBV5-4,TGTGCCAGCAGCCTGCGACAGGGCACAGATACGCAGTATTTT,CASSLRQGTDTQYF
NA,NA,TRBJ1-3,TRBV28,TGTGCCAGCACCACCCCCGGACAGAACTCTGGAAACACCATATATTTT,CASTTPGQNSGNTIYF
NA,NA,TRBJ2-3,TRBV5-1,TGCGCCAGCAGCCCCCCGTATCGGGGGACAGATACGCAGTATTTT,CASSPPYRGTDTQYF
NA,NA,TRBJ1-2,TRBV15,TGTGCCACCAGCAGCCTCGGTACCCCAGATAGTTATGGCTACACCTTC,CATSSLGTPDSYGYTF
NA,NA,TRBJ1-5,TRBV19,TGTGCCAGTAGTAAGGCAGGCAATCAGCCCCAGCATTTT,CASSKAGNQPQHF
NA,NA,TRBJ1-2,TRBV18,TGTGCCAGCTCACCACAGGGGGAACGTGGCTACACCTTC,CASSPQGERGYTF
TRBD2,NA,TRBJ2-1,TRBV5-4,TGTGCCAGCAGCTTGGGAGGGCTAGCGGCCTACAATGAGCAGTTCTTC,CASSLGGLAAYNEQFF
TRBD1,NA,TRBJ1-1,TRBV5-1,TGCGCCAGCAGCTCGGGACAGGGGATGAACACTGAAGCTTTCTTT,CASSSGQGMNTEAFF
TRBD2,NA,TRBJ2-2,TRBV9,TGTGCCAGCAGCCCGATAGCGGGGAGGACCGGGGAGCTGTTTTTT,CASSPIAGRTGELFF
NA,NA,TRBJ1-4,TRBV6-5,TGTGCCAGCAGCCCTCGGGCCGGAGGTGGGAAACTGTTTTTT,CASSPRAGGGKLFF
NA,NA,TRBJ2-3,TRBV18,TGTGCCAGCTCTAACAGGGATACGCAGTATTTT,CASSNRDTQYF